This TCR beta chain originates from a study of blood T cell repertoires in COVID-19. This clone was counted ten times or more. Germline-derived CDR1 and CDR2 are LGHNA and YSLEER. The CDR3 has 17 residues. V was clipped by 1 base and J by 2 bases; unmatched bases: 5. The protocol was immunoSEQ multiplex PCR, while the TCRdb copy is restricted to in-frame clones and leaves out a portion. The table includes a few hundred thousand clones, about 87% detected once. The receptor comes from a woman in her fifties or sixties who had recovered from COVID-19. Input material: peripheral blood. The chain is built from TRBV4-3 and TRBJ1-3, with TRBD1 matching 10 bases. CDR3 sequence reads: CASSQGPGTGAGNTIYF. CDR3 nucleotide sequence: TGCGCCAGCAGCCAAGGACCCGGGACAGGGGCTGGAAACACCATATATTTT.